The 28 T cell receptor beta chains below all came from one sample that was sequenced in a study of cytomegalovirus exposure and HLA in healthy donors. It was with 60 Vbeta and 13 Jbeta primers that the PCR ran. TCRdb's copy holds only in-frame clones and misses some; the assay was immunoSEQ multiplex PCR. Seen here are about 160,000 clones, roughly 80% observed once, and the top ten hold about 1%. The sequenced material came from PBMCs. All receptors derive from a man between 25 and 39 years old in good health and CMV-seronegative.

The V gene is TRBV19, the J gene TRBJ1-2, with D uncertain. Germline CDR1 LNHDA, CDR2 SQIVND (reference sequence). V was clipped by 10 bases and J by 5 bases, with 26 bases between them. The CDR3 contains 16 residues. The CDR3 reads CATERQQQVKPYGYTF. Here the CDR3 DNA reads TGTGCCACCGAGAGGCAACAACAAGTGAAGCCATATGGCTACACCTTC. The full variable domain, rest sourced from reference TRBV19 and TRBJ1-2, is DGGITQSPKYLFRKEGQNVTLSCEQNLNHDAMYWYRQDPGQGLRLIYYSQIVNDFQKGDIAEGYSVSREKKESFPLTVTSAQKNPTAFYLCATERQQQVKPYGYTFGSGTRLTVV.

The rearrangement links TRBV27 to TRBJ2-3; D gene uncertain. CDR3 length: 13 amino acids. CDR1 is MNHEY and CDR2 is SMNVEV in the germline V gene (reference sequence). V was trimmed by 6 bases and J by 5 bases, leaving 12 bases between them. The CDR3 protein is CASRLYMGDTQYF. The CDR3 DNA reads TGTGCCAGCAGACTATACATGGGAGATACGCAGTATTTT.

The CDR3 spells CASSLETGISYEQYF. The CDR3 nucleotides are TGTGCCAGCAGCTTAGAGACGGGGATCTCCTACGAGCAGTACTTC. The J gene is TRBJ2-7, the V gene TRBV7-9, with D tentatively TRBD2 (5 bases). The ends were cut back, 1 base at V and 0 bases at J, with 10 bases in the middle. The germline V gene has CDR1 SEHNR and CDR2 FQNEAQ (reference sequence). This CDR3 region has 15 residues.

CDR3 residues: CASSEHPEVEAFF. The DNA of the CDR3 is TGTGCCAGCAGTGAACACCCGGAGGTAGAAGCTTTCTTT. The chain is built from TRBV6-5 and TRBJ1-1; D is unclear. Germline assignment: CDR1 MNHEY and CDR2 SVGAGI. V lost 5 bases to trimming and J lost 8 bases, with 15 bases between them. The CDR3 covers 13 residues.

The V and J genes are TRBV27 and TRBJ2-5; 8 bases fit TRBD2. The end of the DNA is better explained by TRBJ2-7, so the J call may be wrong. The germline CDR1 and CDR2 sequences are MNHEY and SMNVEV (reference sequence). The CDR3 consists of 14 residues. The CDR3 DNA reads TGTGCCAGCAGTTTATGGAGCGGGGGCTACGAGCAGTACTTC. Amino acids: CASSLWSGGYEQYF.

The chain joins TRBV7-3 to TRBJ2-7; 10 bases are shared with TRBD2. Germline CDR1 reads SGHTA; CDR2 reads FQGTGA. V shed 5 bases and J 7 bases; nucleotides not matched to a gene: 5. The CDR3 is made up of 13 amino acids. The chain's CDR3 is CASSNQAGGEQYF. The CDR3 nucleotides read TGTGCCAGCAGCAACCAAGCGGGAGGGGAGCAGTACTTC.

The rearrangement uses TRBV6-1 and TRBJ2-5; TRBD2 might be the D (6 bases). There are 16 residues in the CDR3. Per the germline V gene, CDR1 is MNHNS and CDR2 is SASEGT. V was trimmed by 2 bases and J by 2 bases, leaving 15 bases between them. The CDR3 coding sequence is TGTGCCAGCAGTGAATGGAGGGGAGGAGGGCAAGAGACCCAGTACTTC. Protein: CASSEWRGGGQETQYF.

The chain has TRBV7-3 and TRBJ2-2, with D possibly being TRBD1 (5 bases). CDR1 is SGHTA and CDR2 is FQGTGA in the germline V gene. The CDR3 loop spans 13 amino acids. Trimming left V 4 bases short and J 5 bases short, with 8 bases between. The CDR3 region is CASSSDSTGELFF. The CDR3 DNA reads as TGTGCCAGCAGCTCAGACAGTACCGGGGAGCTGTTTTTT.

This clone was seen only once. At one end the junction does not follow the germline gene, possibly because of a read error. The chain recombines TRBV7-2 with TRBJ2-1; 11 bases fit TRBD2. Germline V lookup: CDR1 SGHTA, CDR2 FQGNSA. The CDR3 has 16 amino acids. This CDR3 reads CASSLAGGRRYNEQFF. DNA for the CDR3: TGTGCCAGCAGTTTAGCGGGGGGGCGTAGATACAATGAGCAGTTCTTC.

The chain is built from TRBV7-8 and TRBJ1-3, with unresolved D. With 6 bases removed from V and 4 bases from J, the gap between germline ends came to 16 bases. The length of the CDR3 is 15 residues. Germline CDR1 is SGHVS and CDR2 is FQNEAQ. CDR3: CASSYTEGWGNTIYF. The CDR3 nucleotides are TGTGCCAGCAGTTATACGGAGGGTTGGGGAAACACCATATATTTT. The full variable domain, with the rest looked up from reference TRBV7-8 and TRBJ1-3, is GAGVSQSPRYKVAKRGQDVALRCDPISGHVSLFWYQQALGQGPEFLTYFQNEAQLDKSGLPSDRFFAERPEGSVSTLKIQRTQQEDSAVYLCASSYTEGWGNTIYFGEGSWLTVV.

V usage is TRBV30 and J usage is TRBJ2-1; TRBD1 might be the D (5 bases). Trimming stripped 0 bases from V and 2 bases from J, with 11 bases between. There are 15 residues in the CDR3. Germline CDR1 reads GTSNPN; CDR2 reads SVGIG (reference sequence). CDR3 residues: CAWSVQVGAYNEQFF. CDR3 nucleotide sequence: TGTGCCTGGAGTGTACAGGTAGGAGCCTACAATGAGCAGTTCTTC.

The genes are TRBV11-2 and TRBJ2-6; D might be TRBD2 (5 bases). The CDR3 has 16 residues. The V end lost 4 bases, the J end lost 1 base, and 11 bases lay between the germline ends. Per germline, CDR1 SGHAT and CDR2 FQNNGV. The CDR3 is CASSSLGRSGANVLTF. For the CDR3, the DNA is TGTGCCAGCAGCTCCCTGGGGAGATCTGGGGCCAACGTCCTGACTTTC.

The V gene is TRBV4-3, the J gene TRBJ1-1; 10 bases line up with TRBD1. Germline CDR1 and CDR2: LGHNA and YSLEER. The CDR3 sequence is 15 residues long. V trimming: 2 bases; J trimming: 3 bases; junction bases outside the gene matches: 3. The CDR3 sequence is CASSQRTGGDTEAFF. The CDR3 nucleotides read TGCGCCAGCAGCCAACGGACAGGGGGGGACACTGAAGCTTTCTTT.

V gene TRBV18 combines with J gene TRBJ1-5; D possibly corresponds to TRBD1 (6 bases). The ends were cut back, 3 bases at V and 0 bases at J, with 15 bases in the middle. Germline loops: CDR1 KGHSH, CDR2 LQKENI. CDR3 size: 17 residues. The CDR3 loop reads CASSPGPGEYSNQPQHF. Here the CDR3 DNA reads TGTGCCAGCTCACCGGGCCCAGGGGAATATAGCAATCAGCCCCAGCATTTT.

The chain uses TRBV7-2 and TRBJ2-7; 10 bases are shared with TRBD2. V lost 5 bases, J lost 2 bases, and 9 bases stayed unmatched. Germline values: CDR1 SGHTA, CDR2 FQGNSA. The length of the CDR3 is 16 residues. In DNA, the CDR3 is TGTGCCAGCAGCCCAAAACCCGGGACTAGCGCCTACGAGCAGTACTTC. This encodes CASSPKPGTSAYEQYF.

On this clone: Because the CDR3's place on the DNA is in doubt, the DNA is left out and the CDR3 is given as listed by TCRdb. This sequence joins TRBV6-5 and TRBJ1-2; the table's D call, TRBD1, was not checked against the DNA. Germline CDR1 reads MNHEY; CDR2 reads SVGAGI. Both ends counted, the CDR3 spans 14 residues. CDR3: CASSFFGQGYGYTF.

This clone showed up just a few times. The chain has TRBV7-6 and TRBJ2-2; D possibly corresponds to TRBD1 (5 bases). This CDR3 comprises 17 residues. The V gene's germline CDR1 is SGHVS and CDR2 FNYEAQ. Trimming stripped 5 bases from V and 2 bases from J, with 18 bases between. The chain's CDR3 is CASSNLDSFSNTGELFF. The CDR3 nucleotides read TGTGCCAGCAGCAACCTCGACAGTTTCAGTAACACCGGGGAGCTGTTTTTT.

This clone was seen more than once but under ten times. The chain recombines TRBV7-9 with TRBJ2-7; TRBD2 matches 12 bases. From germline, CDR1 is SEHNR and CDR2 FQNEAQ (reference sequence). The V and J ends lost 2 bases and 4 bases, in that order; junction bases with no gene match: 6. The CDR3 has 16 residues. In DNA, the CDR3 is TGTGCCAGCAGCTTATCTAGCGGGAGGGCCAGGTACGAGCAGTACTTC. It translates to CASSLSSGRARYEQYF.

The gene calls are TRBV7-2 and TRBJ1-5; a weak D match, TRBD1 (6 bases). V lost 5 bases to trimming and J lost 7 bases, with 21 bases between them. CDR1 and CDR2 from the germline V gene are SGHTA and FQGNSA. The CDR3 has 16 residues. The CDR3 is CASSADRSAPGQPQHF. Written as DNA, the CDR3 is TGTGCCAGCAGCGCTGACAGGTCTGCGCCCGGGCAGCCCCAGCATTTT.

This clone showed up just once. This chain links TRBV7-2 with TRBJ2-1; D unclear. The ends were cut back, 7 bases at V and 1 base at J, with 11 bases in the middle. Germline CDR1 SGHTA, CDR2 FQGNSA. CDR3 length: 14 residues. CDR3 sequence reads: CASNVPGSYNEQFF. The CDR3, as DNA: TGTGCCAGCAACGTCCCCGGGTCCTACAATGAGCAGTTCTTC.

The gene calls are TRBV7-2 and TRBJ2-7; TRBD2 matches at 8 bases. Losses at the gene ends were 4 bases for V and 6 bases for J; bases not matched to a gene: 11. There are 15 residues in the CDR3. Germline values: CDR1 SGHTA, CDR2 FQGNSA. CDR3 residues: CASSYAAGVSPEQYF. The CDR3 DNA sequence: TGTGCCAGCAGCTACGCAGCGGGAGTCTCCCCCGAGCAGTACTTC.

The chain joins TRBV6-5 to TRBJ1-2; D is unresolved. CDR3 size: 15 residues. Trimming took 2 bases from V and 5 from J, leaving 15 bases between them. CDR1 and CDR2 from the germline V gene are MNHEY and SVGAGI. CDR3 in amino acids: CASSYRPGAPYGYTF. The CDR3 coding sequence is TGTGCCAGCAGTTACCGCCCAGGCGCTCCTTATGGCTACACCTTC.

In its sample, this clone was seen a few times. The V gene is TRBV29-1, the J gene TRBJ1-1, with 7 bases that match TRBD1. The CDR3 is 13 amino acids. V trimming: 7 bases; J trimming: 0 bases; junction bases outside the gene matches: 5. CDR1 is SQVTM, CDR2 ANQGSEA, per germline. In DNA, the CDR3 is TGCAGCGGAAACAGGGGTCTGAACACTGAAGCTTTCTTT. Translating it yields CSGNRGLNTEAFF.

V gene TRBV15 combines with J gene TRBJ2-1; TRBD2 agrees at 9 bases. CDR3 length equals 16 residues. Trimming removed 2 bases from V and 5 bases from J; junction bases left unmatched: 7. Germline V gives CDR1 LNHNV, CDR2 YYDKDF (reference sequence). For the CDR3, the DNA is TGTGCCACCAGCAGAAAGATAGCGGGGGAGAACAATGAGCAGTTCTTC. Translated: CATSRKIAGENNEQFF.

This clone has only one observation. The V call is TRBV11-3, the J call TRBJ2-5, with TRBD1 identical over 8 bases. J was trimmed by 5 bases and V by 4 bases; bases with no gene match: 9. CDR1 is SGHNT and CDR2 is YENEEA in the germline V gene. The CDR3 extends over 15 amino acids. The CDR3 loop is CASSSGQATSETQYF. Here the CDR3 DNA reads TGTGCCAGCAGCTCGGGACAGGCCACGTCGGAGACCCAGTACTTC.

The genes are TRBV12-5 and TRBJ2-2; no clear D gene. From germline, CDR1 is LGHNT and CDR2 FRNRAP. This CDR3 has 12 residues. V shed 3 bases and J shed 6 bases, with 5 bases lying between them. This chain's CDR3 is CASGFSAGELFF. DNA for the CDR3: TGTGCTAGTGGTTTTTCAGCCGGGGAGCTGTTTTTT. The full variable domain, completed using reference TRBV12-5 and TRBJ2-2, is DARVTQTPRHKVTEMGQEVTMRCQPILGHNTVFWYRQTMMQGLELLAYFRNRAPLDDSGMPKDRFSAEMPDATLATLKIQPSEPRDSAVYFCASGFSAGELFFGEGSRLTVL.

The chain joins TRBV6-7 to TRBJ2-1; the D gene is possibly TRBD1 (5 bases). TRBV6-7 is treated as an ORF (open reading frame) with a function not yet certain. The CDR3 extends over 16 amino acids. Trimming left V 9 bases short and J 7 bases short, with 25 bases between. The CDR3 protein is CASETRVTGGRNEQFF. CDR3 coding DNA: TGTGCCAGTGAGACCAGGGTGACGGGCGGAAGGAATGAGCAGTTCTTC.

This clone was seen once. The chain is built from TRBV10-3 and TRBJ1-2, with D tentatively TRBD1 (6 bases). CDR3 size: 16 residues. Trimming took 11 bases from V and 4 from J, leaving 26 bases between them. In germline, CDR1 is ENHRY, CDR2 SYGVKD. CDR3 nucleotide sequence: TGTGCCTTGAAGGAGTCGTATGGGGGCGCCGGCTATGGCTACACCTTC. Residues: CALKESYGGAGYGYTF.